Listed below are T cell receptor beta chains from one sample, sequenced in a study of T-cell memory formation after mild COVID-19. TCRdb re-analysed the 5' RACE reads in MiXCR, keeping a single row per CDR3 protein. This sample has hundreds of thousands of distinct CDR3 sequences, with around 15% found just once. Material: PBMCs or a T cell subset sorted from them (not recorded which). The receptor source for this set is an adult woman who had mild COVID-19 (a few samples of this study predate the infection). Cell type and time point are not known. Both conserved end residues are part of each CDR3. Each record gives: D gene, V gene, clone size, J gene, CDR3 DNA, CDR3 protein. A D gene is named only where the DNA matches it firmly. Size is omitted from some rows. Given values are once, few, many or a class for expanded clones.

D: .; V: TRBV7-6; size: few; J: TRBJ2-7; DNA: TGTGCCAGCAGCAAATCACAGGGCTACGAGCAGTACTTC; CDR3: CASSKSQGYEQYF
D: .; V: TRBV28; size: .; J: TRBJ2-7; DNA: TGTGCCAGCAGCCCGGTGGGACTTGCCTCCTACGAGCAGTACTTC; CDR3: CASSPVGLASYEQYF
D: TRBD2; V: TRBV20-1; size: .; J: TRBJ2-7; DNA: TGCAGTGCTCATACTAGCGGAACCTACGAGCAGTACTTC; CDR3: CSAHTSGTYEQYF
D: .; V: TRBV6-2/TRBV6-3; size: once; J: TRBJ2-4; DNA: TGTGCCAGCAGCCCTCTCTCGGACTGGAACATTCAGTACTTC; CDR3: CASSPLSDWNIQYF
D: TRBD2; V: TRBV30; size: .; J: TRBJ2-5; DNA: TGTGCCTCGTGGACTAGCCAAGAGACCCAGTACTTC; CDR3: CASWTSQETQYF
D: TRBD1; V: TRBV11-2; size: .; J: TRBJ1-2; DNA: TGTGCCAGCAGATTAGGACAGGGGAACTCTAACTATGGCTACACCTTC; CDR3: CASRLGQGNSNYGYTF
D: TRBD1; V: TRBV20-1; size: .; J: TRBJ2-7; DNA: TGCAGTGCTACCTATTCAGGGGGCTCCAGCGAGCAGTACTTC; CDR3: CSATYSGGSSEQYF
D: .; V: TRBV3-1; size: few; J: TRBJ2-2; DNA: TGTGCCAGCAGCCAAGGGACAGCCCCCGGGGAGCTGTTTTTT; CDR3: CASSQGTAPGELFF
D: TRBD1; V: TRBV24-1; size: .; J: TRBJ2-7; DNA: TGTGCCACCAGTCGGGGGACAGGGTTCTACGAGCAGTACTTC; CDR3: CATSRGTGFYEQYF
D: TRBD2; V: TRBV20-1; size: .; J: TRBJ2-1; DNA: TGCAGTGCTAACCGCCTAGCGGGAGGGCCGGGCAATGAGCAGTTCTTC; CDR3: CSANRLAGGPGNEQFF
D: .; V: TRBV12-3/TRBV12-4; size: few; J: TRBJ2-5; DNA: TGTGCCAGCAGTTTCAGCAGGCAAGAGACCCAGTACTTC; CDR3: CASSFSRQETQYF
D: .; V: TRBV20-1; size: .; J: TRBJ2-7; DNA: TGCAGTGCTAGAGATCTCCTCGGGGGCGGGGTCCACGAGCAGTACTTC; CDR3: CSARDLLGGGVHEQYF
D: .; V: TRBV11-2; size: .; J: TRBJ1-2; DNA: TGTGCCAGCAGCTTAGGGATCTCGGGCTACACCTTC; CDR3: CASSLGISGYTF
D: .; V: TRBV14; size: few; J: TRBJ2-3; DNA: TGTGCCAGCAGCCGCCACCCTGGCACAGATACGCAGTATTTT; CDR3: CASSRHPGTDTQYF
D: .; V: TRBV5-6; size: .; J: TRBJ2-7; DNA: TGTGCCAGCAGCCCTCCATCGGCAGCCTTACAGGACGGGTCCTTC; CDR3: CASSPPSAALQDGSF
D: .; V: TRBV30; size: .; J: TRBJ1-1; DNA: TGTGCCTGGAGTGTACGCGTAGGGGAGGTGAACACTGAAGCTTTCTTT; CDR3: CAWSVRVGEVNTEAFF
D: TRBD2; V: TRBV5-1; size: few; J: TRBJ2-7; DNA: TGCGCCAGCAGCTTGAAGCGGGGGGCGTCCTACGAGCAGTACTTC; CDR3: CASSLKRGASYEQYF
D: TRBD1; V: TRBV7-8; size: .; J: TRBJ1-5; DNA: TGTGCCAGCAGCTTAGGATTGTCAGGGGGCAGGCAGCCCCAGCATTTT; CDR3: CASSLGLSGGRQPQHF
D: .; V: TRBV4-1; size: .; J: TRBJ1-2; DNA: TGCGCCAGCAGCAGGGGTCCTGGAGGCTATGGCTACACCTTC; CDR3: CASSRGPGGYGYTF
D: .; V: TRBV7-9; size: .; J: TRBJ2-3; DNA: TGTGCCAGCAGCCCGACTCGAGACTACTTTATGGATACGCAGTATTTT; CDR3: CASSPTRDYFMDTQYF
D: TRBD1; V: TRBV27; size: .; J: TRBJ2-5; DNA: TGTGCCAGCAGTCGGGACAGGTCCCAAGAGACCCAGTACTTC; CDR3: CASSRDRSQETQYF
D: TRBD2; V: TRBV6-5; size: few; J: TRBJ2-1; DNA: TGTGCCAGCAGACCAACTAGCGGGAGGGCCGGTGAGCAGTTCTTC; CDR3: CASRPTSGRAGEQFF
D: .; V: TRBV11-2; size: few; J: TRBJ1-1; DNA: TGTGCCAGCAGCTTATTTTCTCTACAGGGGAACACTGAAGCTTTCTTT; CDR3: CASSLFSLQGNTEAFF
D: .; V: TRBV27; size: .; J: TRBJ1-1; DNA: TGTGCCAGCAGTTTCTTAGGGGAAGGGACTGAAGCTTTCTTT; CDR3: CASSFLGEGTEAFF
D: .; V: TRBV6-4; size: .; J: TRBJ1-6; DNA: TGTGCCAGCAGTGACGGGTCCACGGGAAGTAATTCACCCCTCCACTTT; CDR3: CASSDGSTGSNSPLHF
D: .; V: TRBV4-3; size: .; J: TRBJ1-5; DNA: TGCGCCAGCAGCCAAGACAGGTATAGCAATCAGCCCCAGCATTTT; CDR3: CASSQDRYSNQPQHF
D: .; V: TRBV7-9; size: .; J: TRBJ2-7; DNA: TGTGCCAGCAGCTCTCGGAGGAGCTCCTACGAGCAGTACTTC; CDR3: CASSSRRSSYEQYF
D: TRBD1; V: TRBV7-2; size: .; J: TRBJ2-5; DNA: TGTGCCAGCAGCTTGGGGACAGTTATCCAAGAGACCCAGTACTTC; CDR3: CASSLGTVIQETQYF
D: TRBD1; V: TRBV7-8; size: .; J: TRBJ2-7; DNA: TGTGCCAGCAGCTTAACCGGGACAGTAGACGAGCAGTACTTC; CDR3: CASSLTGTVDEQYF